This T cell receptor (beta chain) is from a study of T-cell memory formation after mild COVID-19. A single record per CDR3 protein comes from TCRdb applying MiXCR to the 5' RACE reads. The sample consists of 250,000 to 350,000 distinct CDR3 sequences, 15% of them appearing once. The J segment lost 4 bases and the V segment lost 4 bases, leaving 9 bases of the junction unmatched. Per the germline V gene, CDR1 is SGHDN and CDR2 is FVKESK. This CDR3 has 16 residues. In this sample, this clonotype turned up a few times. The sample taken for sequencing was PBMCs or a T cell subset sorted from them (not recorded which). The TCR originated in a man in his late teens or twenties who had mild COVID-19 (a few samples of this study predate the infection). Cell type and time point are not known. The chain is built from TRBV14 and TRBJ2-2, with TRBD1 matching over 7 bases. CDR3 in DNA: TGTGCCAGCAGCCCACGACAGGGCAGAACCACCGGGGAGCTGTTTTTT. Amino acid sequence: CASSPRQGRTTGELFF.